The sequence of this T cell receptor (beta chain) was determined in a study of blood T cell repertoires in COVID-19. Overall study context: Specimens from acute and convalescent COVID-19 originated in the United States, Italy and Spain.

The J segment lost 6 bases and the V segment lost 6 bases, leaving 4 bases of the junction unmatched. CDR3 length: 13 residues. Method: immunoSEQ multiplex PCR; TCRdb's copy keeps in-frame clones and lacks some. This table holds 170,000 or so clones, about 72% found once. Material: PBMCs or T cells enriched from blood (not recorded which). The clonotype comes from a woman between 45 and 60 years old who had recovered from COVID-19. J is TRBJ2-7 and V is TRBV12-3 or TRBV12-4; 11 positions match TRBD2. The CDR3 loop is CASSPGLAGEQYF. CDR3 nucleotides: TGTGCCAGCAGCCCCGGACTAGCGGGCGAGCAGTACTTC.